This T cell receptor (beta chain) was identified in a study of HIV-infected children after antiretroviral therapy interruption. General study findings and limits: Naive CD4+ sequences overlapped less between time points once interruption began.

The germline V gene encodes CDR1 SGHAT and CDR2 FQNNGV. With 5 bases clipped from V and 5 bases from J, the junction kept 5 bases outside the gene matches. The CDR3 is 15 residues long. Treatment here: PENTA 11 planned treatment interruption arm or continuous ART arm. The TCR library was built from RNA with a 3' RACE protocol and unique molecular identifiers. TCRdb re-called the 3' RACE reads through MiXCR, storing one row per CDR3 protein. The table records 5,500 to 8,000 distinct CDR3 sequences, roughly 15% of them present only once. The sample holds one count of this clonotype. Antigen unknown. The rearrangement uses TRBV11-2 and TRBJ1-6; 8 positions match TRBD1. This clonotype was obtained from a pool of human donors with HIV. Sequencing was performed on CD45RO+ CD8+ T cells from PBMCs, pooled from several time points, taken from a donor given antiretroviral therapy, either interrupted or continuous. Stated subset: memory CD8+ CD45RO+ CD45RA- T cells. The CDR3 sequence is CASSPTGGDNSPLHF. The DNA of the CDR3 is TGTGCCAGCAGCCCCACAGGGGGTGATAATTCACCCCTCCACTTT.